This note documents a single T cell receptor beta chain sequence. Clones were sequenced by immunoSEQ multiplex PCR, and TCRdb holds only the in-frame ones, with some missing. Here the sample spans roughly 170,000 clones, about 88% being singletons. These data come from a study of blood T cell repertoires in COVID-19. Study as a whole: Sample material is recorded as cDNA or gDNA derived from T cells, B-cell-depleted T cells, or PBMCs.

CDR1 is MNHEY, CDR2 SMNVEV, per germline (reference sequence). The CDR3 has 13 amino acids. V shed 6 bases and J shed 7 bases, with 10 bases lying between them. Sequencing was performed on peripheral blood. The source of this sequence is a woman aged 45-59 years with COVID-19, enrolled during active disease. The genes are TRBV27 and TRBJ1-6; D possibly corresponds to TRBD1 (5 bases). The CDR3 DNA sequence: TGTGCCAGCAGACGGGGGATGAATTCACCCCTCCACTTT. It codes for CASRRGMNSPLHF.